The T cell receptor (beta chain) described here comes from a study of T-cell reconstitution after alpha-beta-depleted transplantation in children. Study conclusions and caveats: Reportedly, only several hundred clones from non-depleted graft cells drove alpha-beta T-cell counts at about two months. By one year post-transplant, T-cell counts and diversity largely arose from T cells that were newly produced.

A few counts support this clonotype. No antigen is known for it. Construction of the TCRbeta library involved unique molecular identifiers. TCRdb reanalysed the PCR reads using MiXCR and keeps one entry per CDR3 protein. The sample holds 250,000 to 350,000 distinct CDR3 sequences, around 25% seen once. This CDR3 comprises 15 residues. The germline gives CDR1 SGHRS, CDR2 YFSETQ. J lost 2 bases, V lost 4 bases, and 5 bases had no gene match. This chain connects TRBV5-1 to TRBJ2-7, with 11 positions matching TRBD2. This sequence was found in a male patient aged 10 to 17 who had a stem cell transplant for acute lymphoblastic leukemia, so the T cells may come from the graft donor. Sample: PBMCs, mostly from graft donor cells, taken 180 days after TCRalphabeta/CD19-depleted stem cell transplant. Here the CDR3 reads CASSTGLADAYEQYF. DNA for the CDR3: TGCGCCAGCAGCACGGGACTAGCGGACGCCTACGAGCAGTACTTC.